Presented here are 26 T cell receptor beta chains from one specimen sequenced in a study of identical twins. TCRdb reanalysed the 5' RACE reads using MiXCR and keeps one entry per CDR3 protein. This sample has about 240,000 distinct CDR3 sequences, with about 12% found just once. The sample was also linked to a second study, of yellow fever vaccine responses in identical twins.

The sequencing input was memory (CD45RO+) T cells sorted from blood. These receptors were taken from a woman aged 18-29 years in good health.

This clonotype was recorded at least ten times. This rearrangement joins TRBV3-1 to TRBJ1-5; D might be TRBD1 (5 bases). V dropped 0 bases and J dropped 7 bases, with 7 bases sitting between them. Germline CDR1 and CDR2: LGHDT and YNNKEL (reference sequence). The CDR3 sequence is 13 residues long. Written as DNA, the CDR3 is TGTGCCAGCAGCCAAGACAGGGACCAGCCCCAGCATTTT. Its protein is CASSQDRDQPQHF.

This clonotype was recorded many times. The V gene is TRBV6-2 or TRBV6-3, the J gene TRBJ2-1, with 8 bases matching TRBD2. The germline V gene encodes CDR1 MNHEY and CDR2 SVGEGT. The junction had 5 bases not matched to a gene; V was cut back by 2 bases and J by 5 bases. The CDR3 totals 15 residues. The CDR3 DNA is TGTGCCAGCAGTTACAATTTAGCGGGGCACAATGAGCAGTTCTTC. It encodes CASSYNLAGHNEQFF.

This clonotype was seen more than once but under ten times. This chain uses TRBV9 with TRBJ2-5, with D perhaps TRBD1 (6 bases). This CDR3 is 14 amino acids long. Per germline, CDR1 SGDLS and CDR2 YYNGEE. Trimming pared 0 bases from V and 9 bases from J, leaving 15 bases between. The CDR3 sequence is CASSVGQDGGSQYF. The CDR3 bases are TGTGCCAGCAGCGTAGGACAGGACGGCGGGTCCCAGTACTTC.

This clonotype was detected only a few times. CDR3 in DNA: TGCGCCAGCAGCTTGGCCCGGACTAGCGGGGATAACCAAGAGACCCAGTACTTC. Its protein product is CASSLARTSGDNQETQYF. This sequence joins TRBV5-1 and TRBJ2-5; 12 positions match TRBD2. CDR1 is SGHRS, CDR2 YFSETQ, per germline. Trimming took 0 bases from V and 0 from J; bases not matched to a gene: 6. The CDR3 is 18 residues long.

V gene TRBV6-1 combines with J gene TRBJ2-3; TRBD2 aligns across 10 bases. The ends lost 7 bases at V and 4 bases at J; junction bases unmatched: 14. The CDR3 is 17 residues long. Germline V lookup: CDR1 MNHNS, CDR2 SASEGT. The CDR3 coding sequence is TGTGCCAGCAACCGAGGGGCTAGCGGGAGAAAGCCAGATACGCAGTATTTT. This encodes CASNRGASGRKPDTQYF.

This clonotype showed up just a few times. The chain uses TRBV28 and TRBJ2-5; TRBD1 matches at 8 bases. The CDR3 sequence is 13 residues long. Germline V gene data show CDR1 as MDHEN and CDR2 as SYDVKM. The trim removed 6 bases at V and 4 bases at J, leaving 4 bases unmatched. CDR3 DNA: TGTGCCAGCAGCCGACAGGGGCGAGAGACCCAGTACTTC. It yields the protein CASSRQGRETQYF.

In this sample, this clonotype turned up a few times. This chain connects TRBV29-1 to TRBJ1-1, with D possibly TRBD1 on 6 matching bases. There are 14 residues in the CDR3. The V gene's germline CDR1 is SQVTM and CDR2 ANQGSEA. Trimming shortened V by 5 bases and J by 1 base, and 14 bases separated the two germline ends. In DNA form, the CDR3 reads TGCAGCGTTACACAGGGATCCAAGAACACTGAAGCTTTCTTT. This translates into CSVTQGSKNTEAFF.

Many counts were recorded for this clonotype. This chain links TRBV6-2 or TRBV6-3 with TRBJ1-5; no definite D call. CDR1 and CDR2 (germline): MNHEY, SVGEGT. The CDR3 totals 13 residues. The V end was cut by 4 bases, the J end by 6 bases, with 10 bases between. CDR3 in DNA: TGTGCCAGCAGTTTTATGGGGAGTCAGCCCCAGCATTTT. This gives the protein CASSFMGSQPQHF.

The chain has TRBV19 and TRBJ2-7, with D perhaps TRBD2 (5 bases). Trimming cost V 4 bases and J 4 bases, with 17 bases left between them. CDR1 is LNHDA and CDR2 is SQIVND in the germline V gene (reference sequence). The CDR3 has 15 residues. The CDR3 sequence: CASSRGFGPSYEQYF. The CDR3 DNA is TGTGCCAGTAGTAGAGGGTTTGGTCCCTCTTACGAGCAGTACTTC.

There are a few counts of this clonotype. V is TRBV5-5 and J is TRBJ1-1, with a tentative D call TRBD1 (5 bases). The germline V and J ends were trimmed by 5 bases and 6 bases, with 14 bases remaining between them. Germline V lookup: CDR1 SGHKS, CDR2 YYEKEE (reference sequence). This CDR3 is 13 amino acids long. CDR3: CASSSLGGAEAFF. The CDR3 DNA follows: TGTGCCAGCAGTTCCCTCGGGGGTGCTGAAGCTTTCTTT.

The rearrangement uses TRBV25-1 and TRBJ2-3, with 7 bases lining up with TRBD1. Per the germline V gene, CDR1 is MGHDK and CDR2 is SYGVNS. The CDR3 has 16 amino acids. V gave up 4 bases and J gave up 2 bases; unmatched junction bases: 9. CDR3: CASSVRRGKTTDTQYF. The CDR3 DNA follows: TGTGCCAGCAGTGTTCGCAGGGGGAAGACCACAGATACGCAGTATTTT.

The V and J genes are TRBV27 and TRBJ2-4; weak D call: TRBD2 (5 bases). CDR3 size: 16 residues. The V end lost 4 bases, the J end lost 1 base, and 14 bases lay between the germline ends. In germline, CDR1 is MNHEY, CDR2 SMNVEV (reference sequence). The CDR3 loop is CASSSTPERAKNIQYF. For the CDR3, the DNA is TGTGCCAGCAGTTCTACCCCCGAGCGGGCCAAAAACATTCAGTACTTC.

This clonotype has a count of ten or more. The chain uses TRBV12-3 or TRBV12-4 and TRBJ2-3; 8 bases align to TRBD1. The CDR3 covers 16 residues. The V gene end was trimmed by 5 bases and the J gene end by 3 bases; junction bases not matched to a gene: 10. CDR3: CASSPWTGKGTDTQYF. The CDR3 DNA follows: TGTGCCAGCAGTCCATGGACAGGGAAGGGGACAGATACGCAGTATTTT.

V gene TRBV5-1 combines with J gene TRBJ2-1; D ambiguous. This CDR3 region has 14 residues. Deletions cut 0 bases from V and 4 bases from J, with 8 bases between. Germline loops: CDR1 SGHRS, CDR2 YFSETQ. The CDR3 region is CASSLGLMYNEQFF. CDR3 DNA: TGCGCCAGCAGCTTGGGGCTGATGTACAATGAGCAGTTCTTC.

Many counts were recorded for this clonotype. The chain combines TRBV12-3 or TRBV12-4 with TRBJ2-1; TRBD1 matches at 7 bases. V gave up 4 bases and J gave up 0 bases; unmatched junction bases: 3. The CDR3 consists of 15 residues. Written as DNA, the CDR3 is TGTGCCAGCAGTTCGAACAGGGGCTCCTACAATGAGCAGTTCTTC. As protein: CASSSNRGSYNEQFF.

The chain links TRBV29-1 to TRBJ2-3; 10 nucleotides align to TRBD2. CDR3 length: 14 amino acids. V trimming: 6 bases; J trimming: 4 bases; junction bases outside the gene matches: 7. The germline CDR1 and CDR2 sequences are SQVTM and ANQGSEA. The CDR3 here is CSVRAGGPADTQYF. CDR3 DNA: TGCAGCGTCAGAGCGGGAGGGCCGGCAGATACGCAGTATTTT.

The genes are TRBV30 and TRBJ2-7; D is perhaps TRBD2 (5 bases). Germline-derived CDR1 and CDR2 are GTSNPN and SVGIG (reference sequence). The CDR3 is 14 residues long. The V gene lost 0 bases and the J gene lost 3 bases, with 12 bases spanning the gap. CDR3 protein: CAWSVRPRDYEQYF. The CDR3 DNA sequence: TGTGCCTGGAGTGTTCGGCCGAGGGACTACGAGCAGTACTTC.

The chain recombines TRBV15 with TRBJ2-7; D not resolved. V lost 2 bases to trimming and J lost 0 bases, with 5 bases between them. The germline V gene has CDR1 LNHNV and CDR2 YYDKDF (reference sequence). The CDR3 loop spans 13 amino acids. The CDR3 DNA reads as TGTGCCACCAGCAGAATGTACTCCTACGAGCAGTACTTC. As protein: CATSRMYSYEQYF.

Comments on this clonotype: This is likely a read error, given that the CDR3 carries no conserved phenylalanine or tryptophan at its end. The chain uses TRBV7-2 and TRBJ2-3, with 8 bases that match TRBD2. This CDR3 contains 17 residues. Germline V lookup: CDR1 SGHTA, CDR2 FQGNSA. With 1 base clipped from V and 5 bases from J, the junction kept 11 bases outside the gene matches. Here the CDR3 DNA reads TGTGCCAGCAGCTTAGTCCGGGGGCTAGCGGGCGGAGATACGCAGTATCTT. Its translation: CASSLVRGLAGGDTQYL.

The chain recombines TRBV21-1 with TRBJ2-7; the DNA was not used to check the table's D call, TRBD2. TRBV21-1 is tagged as a pseudogene. The CDR3 length is 19 residues. The CDR3 bases are TGTGCCAGCAGCAAAGGGAATGGGACTAGCGGTCAAAACTCCTACGAGCAGTACTTC. It encodes CASSKGNGTSGQNSYEQYF.

This chain links TRBV7-9 with TRBJ2-3; D is perhaps TRBD1 or TRBD2 (5 bases each). V lost 3 bases to trimming and J lost 2 bases, with 18 bases between them. Per the germline V gene, CDR1 is SEHNR and CDR2 is FQNEAQ (reference sequence). This CDR3 is 17 amino acids long. CDR3 sequence: CASSFLSGHGTTDTQYF. The CDR3 DNA is TGTGCCAGCAGCTTTCTAAGTGGACACGGGACCACAGATACGCAGTATTTT.

This clonotype was detected a few times. The chain has TRBV7-9 and TRBJ2-2; D is perhaps TRBD2 (5 bases). This CDR3 has 14 amino acids. The V end lost 5 bases, the J end lost 1 base, and 8 bases lay between the germline ends. Germline loops: CDR1 SEHNR, CDR2 FQNEAQ (reference sequence). CDR3 DNA sequence: TGTGCCAGCAGCCCCGGACTGAACACCGGGGAGCTGTTTTTT. This translates into CASSPGLNTGELFF. Drawing the rest from reference TRBV7-9 and TRBJ2-2, the complete variable domain is DTGVSQNPRHKITKRGQNVTFRCDPISEHNRLYWYRQTLGQGPEFLTYFQNEAQLEKSRLLSDRFSAERPKGSFSTLEIQRTEQGDSAMYLCASSPGLNTGELFFGEGSRLTVL.

J is TRBJ2-3 and V is TRBV3-1; D remains unclear. The ends were cut back, 4 bases at V and 0 bases at J, with 11 bases in the middle. The length of the CDR3 is 15 residues. Germline-derived CDR1 and CDR2 are LGHDT and YNNKEL (reference sequence). The CDR3 nucleotides read TGTGCCAGCAGCCTTATGGCTTCTAGCACAGATACGCAGTATTTT. It yields the protein CASSLMASSTDTQYF.

This clonotype was recorded at least ten times. The V gene is TRBV18, the J gene TRBJ1-4; D remains unclear. Trimming stripped 3 bases from V and 7 bases from J, with 12 bases between. This CDR3 region has 14 residues. Germline CDR1 is KGHSH and CDR2 is LQKENI. The CDR3 DNA reads as TGTGCCAGCTCACCCTCGCTGTACGGTGAAAAACTGTTTTTT. This gives the protein CASSPSLYGEKLFF.

The gene calls are TRBV27 and TRBJ2-6; 8 nucleotides align to TRBD2. There are 18 residues in the CDR3. With V trimmed by 7 bases and J by 0 bases, 11 bases remained unmatched. Germline V gene sequence: CDR1 MNHEY, CDR2 SMNVEV (reference sequence). CDR3 bases: TGTGCCAGCACCAAACATAGCGGGAAGAGCTCTGGGGCCAACGTCCTGACTTTC. This codes for CASTKHSGKSSGANVLTF.

This clonotype showed up just a few times. This sequence joins TRBV4-2 and TRBJ2-2, with TRBD2 matching over 8 bases. Germline trimming cut 3 bases from V and 0 bases from J; bases unmatched to any gene: 6. The germline gives CDR1 LGHNA, CDR2 YNFKEQ. The CDR3 runs to 17 residues. The CDR3 here is CASSHPHGGANTGELFF. The CDR3 DNA sequence: TGTGCCAGCAGCCATCCTCACGGGGGGGCGAACACCGGGGAGCTGTTTTTT.